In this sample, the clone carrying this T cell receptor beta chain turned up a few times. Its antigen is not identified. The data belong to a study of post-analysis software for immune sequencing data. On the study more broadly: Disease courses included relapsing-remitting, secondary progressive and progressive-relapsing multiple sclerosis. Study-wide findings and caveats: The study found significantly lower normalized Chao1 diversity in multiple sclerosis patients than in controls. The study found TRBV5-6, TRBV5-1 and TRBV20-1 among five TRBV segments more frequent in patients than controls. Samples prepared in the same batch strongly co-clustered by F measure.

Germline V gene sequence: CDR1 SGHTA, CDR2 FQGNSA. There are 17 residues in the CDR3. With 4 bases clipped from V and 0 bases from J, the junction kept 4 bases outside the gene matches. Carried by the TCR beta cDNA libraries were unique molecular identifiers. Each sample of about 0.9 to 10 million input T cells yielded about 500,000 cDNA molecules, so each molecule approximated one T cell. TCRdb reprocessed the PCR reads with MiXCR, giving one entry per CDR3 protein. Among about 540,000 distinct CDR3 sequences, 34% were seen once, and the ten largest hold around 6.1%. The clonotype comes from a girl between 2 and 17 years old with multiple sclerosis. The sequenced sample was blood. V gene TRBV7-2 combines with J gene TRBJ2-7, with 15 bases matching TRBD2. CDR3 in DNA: TGTGCCAGCAGCTCCGGGACTAGCGGGGGGTTCTCCTACGAGCAGTACTTC. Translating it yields CASSSGTSGGFSYEQYF.